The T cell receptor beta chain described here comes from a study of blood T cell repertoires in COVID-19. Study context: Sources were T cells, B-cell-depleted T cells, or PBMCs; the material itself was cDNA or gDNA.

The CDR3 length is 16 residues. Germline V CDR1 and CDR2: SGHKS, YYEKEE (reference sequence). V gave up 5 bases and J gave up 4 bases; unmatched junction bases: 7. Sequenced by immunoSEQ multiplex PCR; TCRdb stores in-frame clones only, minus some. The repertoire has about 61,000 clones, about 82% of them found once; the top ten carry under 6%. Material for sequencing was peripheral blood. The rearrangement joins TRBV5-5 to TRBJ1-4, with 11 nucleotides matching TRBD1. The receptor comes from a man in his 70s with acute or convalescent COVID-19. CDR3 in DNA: TGTGCCAGCAGTCCGGGACAGGGGGGGTTTAATGAAAAACTGTTTTTT. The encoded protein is CASSPGQGGFNEKLFF.